This T cell receptor (beta chain) was sequenced during a study of early T cells in non-severe SARS-CoV-2 infection. This clonotype was observed at least ten times. V shed 3 bases, J shed 0 bases, and the junction held 3 bases outside the gene matches. The CDR3 runs to 15 residues. The germline gives CDR1 SEHNR, CDR2 FQNEAQ (reference sequence). One entry per CDR3 protein, called by TCRdb with MiXCR from the 5' RACE reads. This sample has under 100,000 distinct CDR3 sequences, with 8% to 13% found just once. Sequencing was done on a sample of whole blood. The rearrangement links TRBV7-9 to TRBJ1-1, with 8 bases matching TRBD1. The clonotype was recovered from an adult who was a healthcare worker with PCR-confirmed SARS-CoV-2 infection or an uninfected control (not recorded which). For the CDR3, the DNA is TGTGCCAGCAGCTTGACAGGGGAGTTGAACACTGAAGCTTTCTTT. Protein product: CASSLTGELNTEAFF.